What follows describes a single T cell receptor (beta chain). These data are taken from a study of blood T cell repertoires in COVID-19. As for the study in general: Whether acute or convalescent, the COVID-19 samples came from the United States, Italy and Spain. The analysed material was cDNA or gDNA that came from T cells, B-cell-depleted T cells, or PBMCs.

This CDR3 has 15 amino acids. V lost 4 bases, J lost 1 base, and 4 bases stayed unmatched. CDR1 and CDR2 from the germline V gene are KGHSH and LQKENI. Authors' data handling: Amplification of reference gene primers provided the estimated nucleated cell counts. The method was immunoSEQ multiplex PCR; TCRdb's version includes in-frame clones alone and lacks a portion of them. D and trimming come from the DNA, and the V and J calls and clone size come from that table. The table shows tens of thousands of clones, with more than 70% occurring only once. The source of this sequence is an elderly man with acute or convalescent COVID-19. The gene calls are TRBV18 and TRBJ2-5; the match to TRBD2 covers 9 bases. Sequenced material: peripheral blood. The CDR3 bases are TGTGCCAGCTCACTGGGGACTAGCTCCCAAGAGACCCAGTACTTC. This gives the protein CASSLGTSSQETQYF.